The source of this TCR beta chain is a study of T cells in localized non-small cell lung cancer. Study-level points and caveats: A single tumor region was sequenced, leaving heterogeneity possible. Appearing in adjacent lung were a median about 50 of the top 100 tumor clones. Tumor showed lower T cell clonality than uninvolved adjacent lung, where it was highest.

Nonneoplastic adjacent lung devoid of atypia was obtained no less than 2 cm from the tumor margin. Here immunoSEQ multiplex PCR was the method, and the copy in TCRdb shows in-frame clones only, minus some. The sample lists over a thousand clones; about 24% were seen once. About this clone: Its antigen is currently unknown.

CDR1 SGHNT and CDR2 YENEEA come from the germline V gene. V lost 6 bases to trimming and J lost 4 bases, with 16 bases between them. The CDR3 extends over 15 amino acids. This TCR was recovered from a man aged 35 to 70 with stage III squamous cell lung carcinoma. V gene TRBV11-3 combines with J gene TRBJ1-3, with D uncertain. The material was normal lung tissue next to the tumor, obtained before any cancer treatment. For the CDR3, the DNA is TGTGCCAGCAGTCCCGTTGTTGATGGAGGAAACACCATATATTTT. Encoded protein: CASSPVVDGGNTIYF.